One and the same sample provided the 23 T cell receptor beta chains below, sequenced in a study of graft-versus-host responses after intestinal transplantation. TCRdb's table, derived via immunoSEQ multiplex PCR, lists solely in-frame clones and lacks some. The sample shows about 120,000 clones, about nine tenths of them seen only once. These receptors are not linked to any known antigen. Source: unstimulated CD4+ T cells sorted from spleen or lymph node cells, taken before intestinal transplant. Receptors originate from a human donor who received an intestinal transplant.

Only one count was recorded for this clone. This sequence joins TRBV11-3 and TRBJ1-1, with 8 nucleotides matching TRBD1. V was pared by 6 bases and J by 2 bases, with 2 bases of the junction left unmatched. Germline V gives CDR1 SGHNT, CDR2 YENEEA. CDR3 length equals 13 residues. CDR3 nucleotide sequence: TGTGCCAGCAGGACAGGGGTTAACACTGAAGCTTTCTTT. Residues: CASRTGVNTEAFF.

The chain links TRBV10-3 to TRBJ1-2; D remains ambiguous. Per the germline V gene, CDR1 is ENHRY and CDR2 is SYGVKD. The CDR3 covers 14 residues. Trimming shortened V by 3 bases and J by 4 bases, and 12 bases separated the two germline ends. CDR3 coding DNA: TGTGCCATCAGTGAAGGCGGCCGCCTCTATGGCTACACCTTC. It encodes CAISEGGRLYGYTF.

DNA of the CDR3: TGTGCCAGCAGCGTAGGCCGGACAGGGGGGCGCGAGGAGACCCAGTACTTC. Its translation: CASSVGRTGGREETQYF. This chain connects TRBV9 to TRBJ2-5; 10 bases line up with TRBD1. The CDR3 contains 17 residues. The ends lost 0 bases at V and 5 bases at J; junction bases unmatched: 10. Germline lookup yields CDR1 SGDLS and CDR2 YYNGEE.

The CDR3, as DNA: TGTGCCAGCAGCCCCAACCATTTAGCGGGAGATTACAATGAGCAGTTCTTC. It encodes CASSPNHLAGDYNEQFF. The J gene is TRBJ2-1, the V gene TRBV27, with 9 bases matching TRBD2. Trimming at V came to 6 bases and at J to 4 bases, leaving 13 bases not matched to a gene. This CDR3 has 17 residues. The V gene's germline CDR1 is MNHEY and CDR2 SMNVEV (reference sequence).

The chain couples TRBV2 to TRBJ1-1; no clear D gene. The germline V gene encodes CDR1 SNHLY and CDR2 FYNNEI. The CDR3 sequence is 13 residues long. V lost 4 bases, J lost 0 bases, and 6 bases lay in between. The CDR3 bases are TGTGCCAGCAGTGGGGAGATGAACACTGAAGCTTTCTTT. Translating it yields CASSGEMNTEAFF.

The chain links TRBV5-6 to TRBJ2-7; 8 nucleotides align to TRBD2. The junction had 9 bases not matched to a gene; V was cut back by 2 bases and J by 5 bases. The length of the CDR3 is 15 residues. Germline-derived CDR1 and CDR2 are SGHDT and YYEEEE. Here the CDR3 reads CASSFLSGSTHEQYF. The DNA for the CDR3 is TGTGCCAGCAGCTTTCTCAGCGGGAGTACCCACGAGCAGTACTTC.

The chain employs TRBV5-4 and TRBJ2-7; D is possibly TRBD1 (6 bases). Germline V lookup: CDR1 SGHNT, CDR2 YYREEE (reference sequence). V gave up 2 bases and J gave up 0 bases, with 18 bases separating them. CDR3 size: 17 residues. CDR3 residues: CASSLITPTGYSYEQYF. CDR3 coding DNA: TGTGCCAGCAGCTTAATAACGCCGACAGGTTACTCCTACGAGCAGTACTTC.

The rearrangement links TRBV7-9 to TRBJ1-1, with a tentative D call TRBD1 (6 bases). This CDR3 is 16 amino acids long. The germline gives CDR1 SEHNR, CDR2 FQNEAQ (reference sequence). V was shortened by 1 base and J by 1 base, with 13 bases between the two germline ends. As DNA, the CDR3 is TGTGCCAGCAGCTTAGAAGGGGGAATTTCGAACACTGAAGCTTTCTTT. It specifies CASSLEGGISNTEAFF.

The chain carries TRBV10-3 and TRBJ1-5, with unresolved D. V was clipped by 0 bases and J by 9 bases, with 6 bases between them. CDR1 and CDR2 from the germline V gene are ENHRY and SYGVKD. The CDR3 runs to 12 residues. CDR3 loop: CAISESVWPQHF. The DNA of the CDR3 is TGTGCCATCAGTGAGTCCGTGTGGCCCCAGCATTTT.

V gene TRBV11-2 combines with J gene TRBJ2-7; no clear D gene. The CDR3 spans 12 residues. Germline V gene sequence: CDR1 SGHAT, CDR2 FQNNGV. Trimming shortened V by 0 bases and J by 3 bases, and 3 bases separated the two germline ends. CDR3 nucleotides: TGTGCCAGCAGCTTAGATAGCTACGAGCAGTACTTC. It translates to CASSLDSYEQYF.

This clone was counted between two and nine times. The chain has TRBV30 and TRBJ2-7; 9 nucleotides match TRBD2. In germline, CDR1 is GTSNPN, CDR2 SVGIG (reference sequence). The CDR3 consists of 14 residues. With V trimmed by 0 bases and J by 3 bases, 3 bases remained unmatched. As DNA, the CDR3 is TGTGCCTGGAGTGTAACAGCGGGAGGCTACGAGCAGTACTTC. Translating it yields CAWSVTAGGYEQYF.

The chain links TRBV6-1 to TRBJ2-1, with 14 positions matching TRBD2. CDR3 length: 16 amino acids. Germline V gene lookup returns CDR1 MNHNS and CDR2 SASEGT. With 4 bases clipped from V and 5 bases from J, the junction kept 4 bases outside the gene matches. CDR3 sequence reads: CASSAWTSGGNNEQFF. The CDR3 bases are TGTGCCAGCAGTGCCTGGACTAGCGGGGGGAACAATGAGCAGTTCTTC.

The CDR3 DNA follows: TGTGCCAGCAGTGACAGGGGTTGGGGCACTGAAGCTTTCTTT. This codes for CASSDRGWGTEAFF. J is TRBJ1-1 and V is TRBV27; TRBD1 agrees at 8 bases. Germline V lookup: CDR1 MNHEY, CDR2 SMNVEV (reference sequence). The CDR3 has 14 residues. V trimming: 5 bases; J trimming: 4 bases; junction bases outside the gene matches: 6.

The chain employs TRBV28 and TRBJ2-1; TRBD2 matches 10 bases. The CDR3 runs to 16 residues. Germline V gives CDR1 MDHEN, CDR2 SYDVKM. With 5 bases clipped from V and 4 bases from J, the junction kept 8 bases outside the gene matches. CDR3 loop: CASSQVRTSGYNEQFF. CDR3 coding DNA: TGTGCCAGCAGTCAAGTTCGGACTAGCGGTTACAATGAGCAGTTCTTC.

This clone came up once. The genes are TRBV7-9 and TRBJ1-1; no firm D call. V was trimmed by 10 bases and J by 6 bases, leaving 15 bases between them. In germline, CDR1 is SEHNR, CDR2 FQNEAQ (reference sequence). CDR3 length equals 12 residues. The CDR3 spells CATQEAPPEAFF. CDR3 in DNA: TGTGCCACCCAGGAGGCGCCCCCTGAAGCTTTCTTT.

The rearrangement links TRBV5-1 to TRBJ2-3; D remains unclear. This CDR3 has 14 residues. V lost 0 bases and J lost 0, with 5 bases in between. The V gene's germline CDR1 is SGHRS and CDR2 YFSETQ. The CDR3 sequence is CASSLDTSTDTQYF. The CDR3 DNA reads TGCGCCAGCAGCTTGGACACAAGCACAGATACGCAGTATTTT.

This chain joins TRBV9 and TRBJ2-5; 7 nucleotides agree with TRBD1. Germline CDR1 SGDLS, CDR2 YYNGEE. This CDR3 region has 15 residues. The V segment lost 0 bases and the J segment 6 bases; nucleotides outside the gene matches: 8. CDR3 residues: CASSVGGTALQTQYF. Here the CDR3 DNA reads TGTGCCAGCAGCGTAGGGGGGACAGCTCTCCAGACCCAGTACTTC.

A single count supports this clone. The chain links TRBV1 to TRBJ2-7; the table names TRBD2, a call not compared with the DNA. TRBV1 is a pseudogene. The CDR3 has 19 residues. In DNA form, the CDR3 reads TGCACCAGCAGCCAAGTGTGGTCTAGCGGGAGCCTAGGGCTTCACGAGCAGTACTTC. It codes for CTSSQVWSSGSLGLHEQYF.

The J gene is TRBJ2-3, the V gene TRBV7-2; D is perhaps TRBD1 (7 bases). The CDR3 sequence is 15 residues long. Trimming shortened V by 3 bases and J by 5 bases, and 15 bases separated the two germline ends. Germline V gene lookup returns CDR1 SGHTA and CDR2 FQGNSA. The CDR3 loop reads CASSFQGGLQDTQYF. Here the CDR3 DNA reads TGTGCCAGCAGCTTTCAGGGGGGATTACAAGATACGCAGTATTTT.

This clone was found once. The rearrangement links TRBV2 to TRBJ2-7; D remains ambiguous. Trimming shortened V by 4 bases and J by 7 bases, and 11 bases separated the two germline ends. The CDR3 spans 12 residues. CDR1 and CDR2 (germline): SNHLY, FYNNEI. CDR3 DNA sequence: TGTGCCAGCAGTGTTGAGGTTTCGGAGCAGTACTTC. It encodes CASSVEVSEQYF. The full variable domain, rest sourced from reference TRBV2 and TRBJ2-7, is EPEVTQTPSHQVTQMGQEVILRCVPISNHLYFYWYRQILGQKVEFLVSFYNNEISEKSEIFDDQFSVERPDGSNFTLKIRSTKLEDSAMYFCASSVEVSEQYFGPGTRLTVT.

The genes are TRBV29-1 and TRBJ2-3, with TRBD1 matching over 10 bases. The germline V gene encodes CDR1 SQVTM and CDR2 ANQGSEA. The CDR3 sequence is 16 residues long. V was clipped by 4 bases and J by 5 bases; unmatched bases: 12. DNA of the CDR3: TGCAGCGTTGTTGGGGACAGGGGTATACGTGGAGATACGCAGTATTTT. It translates to CSVVGDRGIRGDTQYF.

The chain combines TRBV7-2 with TRBJ2-1, with TRBD1 matching over 7 bases. CDR1 is SGHTA and CDR2 is FQGNSA in the germline V gene. V shed 2 bases, J shed 8 bases, and the junction held 3 bases outside the gene matches. CDR3 length: 13 amino acids. This CDR3 is CASSLTGVHEQFF. CDR3 DNA: TGTGCCAGCAGCTTAACAGGGGTCCATGAGCAGTTCTTC.

The rearrangement joins TRBV29-1 to TRBJ2-1; 7 nucleotides line up with TRBD2. This CDR3 spans 12 amino acids. The J segment lost 5 bases and the V segment lost 7 bases, leaving 5 bases of the junction unmatched. The V gene's germline CDR1 is SQVTM and CDR2 ANQGSEA. The CDR3 loop is CSAGGGNNEQFF. CDR3 DNA: TGCAGCGCTGGGGGGGGAAACAATGAGCAGTTCTTC.